The clone carrying this T cell receptor beta chain came up a few times. The authors reverse transcribed all of the isolated RNA, so sequencing captured expressed TCRB transcripts. Here immunoSEQ multiplex PCR was the method, and the copy in TCRdb shows in-frame clones only, minus some. The sample gives 110,000 to 150,000 clones, 6.9% of which show up once; under 1.5% is in the top ten. Trimming took 3 bases from V and 8 from J; bases not matched to a gene: 9. Germline CDR1 and CDR2: KGHSH and LQKENI. The CDR3 loop spans 14 amino acids. The sample belongs to a study of beta chain features in type 1 diabetes.

The rearrangement joins TRBV18 to TRBJ2-7; 8 positions match TRBD2. This receptor was taken from a woman aged 25 to 39 in good health. Sequencing used central memory CD4+ T cells from blood. CDR3 coding DNA: TGTGCCAGCTCACCTAGCGGGGACGGGGGAAAGCAGTACTTC. This translates into CASSPSGDGGKQYF.